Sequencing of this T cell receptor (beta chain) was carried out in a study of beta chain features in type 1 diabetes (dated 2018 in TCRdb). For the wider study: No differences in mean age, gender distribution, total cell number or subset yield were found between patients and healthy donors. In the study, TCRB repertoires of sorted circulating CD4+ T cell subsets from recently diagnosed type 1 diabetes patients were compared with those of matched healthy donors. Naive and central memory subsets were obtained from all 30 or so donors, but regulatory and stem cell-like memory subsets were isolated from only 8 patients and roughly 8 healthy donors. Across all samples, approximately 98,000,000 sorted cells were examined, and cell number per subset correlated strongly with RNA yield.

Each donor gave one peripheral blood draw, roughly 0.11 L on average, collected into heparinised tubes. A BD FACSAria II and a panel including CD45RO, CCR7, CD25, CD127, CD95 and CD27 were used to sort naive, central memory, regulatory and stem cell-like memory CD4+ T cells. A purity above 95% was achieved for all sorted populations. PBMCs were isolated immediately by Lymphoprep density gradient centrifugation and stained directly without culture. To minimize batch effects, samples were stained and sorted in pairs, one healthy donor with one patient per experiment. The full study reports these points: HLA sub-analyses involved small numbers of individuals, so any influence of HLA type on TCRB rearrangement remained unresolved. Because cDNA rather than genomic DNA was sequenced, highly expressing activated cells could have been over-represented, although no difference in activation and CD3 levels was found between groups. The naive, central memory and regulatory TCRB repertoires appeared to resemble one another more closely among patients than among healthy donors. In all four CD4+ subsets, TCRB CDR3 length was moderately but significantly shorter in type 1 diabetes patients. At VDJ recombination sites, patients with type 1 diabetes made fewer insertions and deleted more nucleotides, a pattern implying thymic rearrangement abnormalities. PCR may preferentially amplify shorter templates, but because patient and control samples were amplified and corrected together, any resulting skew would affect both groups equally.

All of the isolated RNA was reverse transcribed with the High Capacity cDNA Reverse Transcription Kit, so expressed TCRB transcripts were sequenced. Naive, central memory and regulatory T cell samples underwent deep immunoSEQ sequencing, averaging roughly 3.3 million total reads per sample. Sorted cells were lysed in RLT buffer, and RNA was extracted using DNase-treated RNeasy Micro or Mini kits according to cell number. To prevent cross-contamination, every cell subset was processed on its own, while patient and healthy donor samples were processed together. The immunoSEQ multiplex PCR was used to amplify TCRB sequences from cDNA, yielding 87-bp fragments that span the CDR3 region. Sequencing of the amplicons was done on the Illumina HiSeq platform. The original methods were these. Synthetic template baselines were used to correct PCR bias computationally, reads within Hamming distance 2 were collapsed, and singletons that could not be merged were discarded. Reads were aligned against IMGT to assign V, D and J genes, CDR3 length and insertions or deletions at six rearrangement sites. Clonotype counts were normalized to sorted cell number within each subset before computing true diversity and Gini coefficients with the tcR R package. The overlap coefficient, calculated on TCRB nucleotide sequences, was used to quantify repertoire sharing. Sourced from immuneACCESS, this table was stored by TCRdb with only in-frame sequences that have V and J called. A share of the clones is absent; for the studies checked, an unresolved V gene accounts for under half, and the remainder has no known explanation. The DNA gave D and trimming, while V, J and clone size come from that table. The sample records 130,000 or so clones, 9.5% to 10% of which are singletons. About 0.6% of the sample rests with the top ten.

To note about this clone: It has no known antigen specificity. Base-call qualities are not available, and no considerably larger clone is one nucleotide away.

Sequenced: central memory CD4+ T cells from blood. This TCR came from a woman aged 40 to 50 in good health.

CDR3 protein: CAAGQTSRAAEAFF. The bases are TGTGCTGCGGGACAGACCTCAAGAGCTGCTGAAGCTTTCTTT. The V gene is TRBV7-9 and the J gene is TRBJ1-1, and TRBD1 aligns with 7 junction nucleotides. The CDR3 goes from the cysteine to the phenylalanine over 14 residues. CDR3 DNA only is kept here, 42 bases in frame from base 1. CDR1 SEHNR and CDR2 FQNEAQ were looked up in the germline V gene (reference sequence).